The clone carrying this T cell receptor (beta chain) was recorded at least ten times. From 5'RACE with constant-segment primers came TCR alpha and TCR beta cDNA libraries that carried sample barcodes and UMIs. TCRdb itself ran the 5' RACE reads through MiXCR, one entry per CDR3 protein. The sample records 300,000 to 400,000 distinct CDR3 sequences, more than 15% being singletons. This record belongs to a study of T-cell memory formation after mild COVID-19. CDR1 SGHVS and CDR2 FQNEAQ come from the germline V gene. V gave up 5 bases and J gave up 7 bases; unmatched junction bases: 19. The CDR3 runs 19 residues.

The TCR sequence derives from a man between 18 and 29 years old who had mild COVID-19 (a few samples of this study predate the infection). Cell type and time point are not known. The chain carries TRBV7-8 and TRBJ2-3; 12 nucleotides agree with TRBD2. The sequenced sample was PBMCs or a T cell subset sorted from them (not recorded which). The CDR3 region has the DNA TGTGCCAGCAGCCAAGGACAGGACCAAAGGGGACTAGCGGGCAATACGCAGTATTTT. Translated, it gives CASSQGQDQRGLAGNTQYF.